The clone carrying this T cell receptor (beta chain) was picked up one time. Antigen: not known. The assay was immunoSEQ multiplex PCR, and TCRdb's table has in-frame clones only and misses some. The table has some 100,000 clones, under 90% seen once. The data originate from a study of OX40 agonist ivuxolimab in advanced cancers. Overall study context: Dose-escalation subjects each had hepatocellular carcinoma, melanoma, renal cell or head and neck cancer.

Overall study findings and caveats: Relative to CD4+, CD8+ T cells held more expanded clones on average. CD4+ and CD8+ blood T cells expanded clonally by week 6 at 0.1 to 3.0 mg/kg.

Exclusion applied to patients with autoimmune disease history or systemic immunosuppression. V gave up 11 bases and J gave up 7 bases; unmatched junction bases: 8. CDR1 is MNHNY and CDR2 is SVGAGI in the germline V gene (reference sequence). This CDR3 is 13 amino acids long. The rearrangement uses TRBV6-6 and TRBJ2-2, with 9 bases identical to TRBD1. The source was CD4+ or CD8+ T cells sorted from blood, collected in a trial of the OX40 agonist ivuxolimab. The sequence derives from an adult with an advanced solid tumor such as melanoma, head and neck, liver or kidney cancer. This chain's CDR3 is CAGRQGGGGELFF. The CDR3 DNA sequence: TGTGCCGGTCGACAGGGGGGTGGCGGGGAGCTGTTTTTT.